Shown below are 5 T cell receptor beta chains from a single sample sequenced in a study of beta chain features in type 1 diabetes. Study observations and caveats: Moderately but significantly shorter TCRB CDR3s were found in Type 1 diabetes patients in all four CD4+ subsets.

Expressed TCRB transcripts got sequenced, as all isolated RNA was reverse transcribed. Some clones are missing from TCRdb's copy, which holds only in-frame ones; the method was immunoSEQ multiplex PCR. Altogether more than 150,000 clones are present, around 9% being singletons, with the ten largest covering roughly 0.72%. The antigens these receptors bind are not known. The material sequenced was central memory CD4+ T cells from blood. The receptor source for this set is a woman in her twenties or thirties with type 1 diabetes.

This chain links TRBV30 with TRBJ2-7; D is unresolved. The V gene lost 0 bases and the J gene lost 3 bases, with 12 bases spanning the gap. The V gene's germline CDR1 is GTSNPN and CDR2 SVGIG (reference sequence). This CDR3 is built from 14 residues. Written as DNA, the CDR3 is TGTGCCTGGAGTGTATACAGACCGGACTACGAGCAGTACTTC. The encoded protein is CAWSVYRPDYEQYF.

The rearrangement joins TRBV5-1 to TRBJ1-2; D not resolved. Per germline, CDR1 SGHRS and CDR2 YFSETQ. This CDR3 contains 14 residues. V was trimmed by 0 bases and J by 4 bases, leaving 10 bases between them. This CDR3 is CASSLGDNPYGYTF. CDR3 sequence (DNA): TGCGCCAGCAGCTTGGGAGACAACCCCTATGGCTACACCTTC.

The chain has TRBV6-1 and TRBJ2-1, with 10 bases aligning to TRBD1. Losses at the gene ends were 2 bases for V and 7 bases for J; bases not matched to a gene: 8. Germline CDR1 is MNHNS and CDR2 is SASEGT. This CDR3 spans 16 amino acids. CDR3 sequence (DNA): TGTGCCAGCAGTGAAAGGGGGACAGGGGTTTCGAATGAGCAGTTCTTC. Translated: CASSERGTGVSNEQFF.

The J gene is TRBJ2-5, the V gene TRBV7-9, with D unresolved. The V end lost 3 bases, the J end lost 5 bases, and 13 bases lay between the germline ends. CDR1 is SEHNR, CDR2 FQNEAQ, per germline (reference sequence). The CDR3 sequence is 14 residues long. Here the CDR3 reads CASSFTLPRETQYF. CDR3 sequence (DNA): TGTGCCAGCAGCTTCACCCTACCTCGGGAGACCCAGTACTTC.

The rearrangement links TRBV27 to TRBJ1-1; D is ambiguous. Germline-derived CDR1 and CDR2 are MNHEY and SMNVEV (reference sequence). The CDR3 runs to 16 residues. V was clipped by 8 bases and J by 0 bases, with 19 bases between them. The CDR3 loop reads CASQESLPFMNTEAFF. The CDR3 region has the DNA TGTGCCAGCCAAGAGTCACTCCCCTTCATGAACACTGAAGCTTTCTTT.